The clone carrying this T cell receptor beta chain was counted a single time. Reverse transcription of all isolated RNA meant that expressed TCRB transcripts were sequenced. Libraries were prepared by immunoSEQ multiplex PCR; TCRdb keeps only in-frame clonotypes and omits some of them. The sample has about 620,000 clones, about 14% seen once. The data were taken from a study of beta chain features in type 1 diabetes. The germline V and J ends were trimmed by 0 bases and 5 bases, with 7 bases remaining between them. The CDR3 is made up of 13 amino acids. Germline CDR1 is KGHSH and CDR2 is LQKENI. This chain uses TRBV18 with TRBJ1-1, with unresolved D. The TCR comes from a young man in good health. Input material: naive CD4+ T cells from blood. The CDR3 region has the DNA TGTGCCAGCTCACCACCTGGACGGACTGAAGCTTTCTTT. Amino acid sequence: CASSPPGRTEAFF.